This T cell receptor beta chain was identified in a study of cytomegalovirus exposure and HLA in healthy donors. For the study at large: Later, an analysis reported that the 110 or so validation repertoires had used the same platform as the approximately 660 first-cohort repertoires. General study results and limits: In vitro experiments confirmed that three CMV-associated chains were specific for CMV antigens. Cytomegalovirus status, reportedly, was diagnosed with high specificity and sensitivity by the classifier.

The donors belonged to the roughly 120-subject validation cohort, separate from the roughly 600-subject first cohort. Turning to this clone: As yet, its antigen is unknown.

Assay: immunoSEQ multiplex PCR; the TCRdb copy retains only in-frame clones and omits some. Here the sample spans roughly 150,000 clones, 88% being singletons. The J segment lost 7 bases and the V segment lost 5 bases, leaving 7 bases of the junction unmatched. The CDR3 is 14 amino acids. Per the germline V gene, CDR1 is LNHNV and CDR2 is YYDKDF (reference sequence). The TCR sequence derives from a man in his late teens or twenties in good health and CMV-seronegative. Source material: PBMCs. The rearrangement joins TRBV15 to TRBJ2-2; 7 nucleotides agree with TRBD2. The CDR3 is CATSPVGGGGELFF. CDR3 DNA sequence: TGTGCCACCAGCCCGGTAGGCGGGGGCGGGGAGCTGTTTTTT.